Each of the 26 T cell receptor beta chains below was sequenced from the same sample in a study of blood T cells in healthy people across ages. Primed by a sample-barcoded 5' primer and a J-beta primer mix, a second PCR proceeded for 7 to 11 cycles. A single record per CDR3 protein comes from TCRdb applying MiXCR to the 5' RACE reads. Here the sample spans 1.8 million or so distinct CDR3 sequences, about two fifths being singletons. Material for sequencing was blood. All receptors derive from a human donor in good health.

J is TRBJ2-3 and V is TRBV9, with D possibly being TRBD2 (5 bases). The CDR3 runs to 16 residues. Germline values: CDR1 SGDLS, CDR2 YYNGEE. With 0 bases removed from V and 0 bases from J, the gap between germline ends came to 11 bases. For the CDR3, the DNA is TGTGCCAGCAGCGTAGGGGCGGCTAGCAGCACAGATACGCAGTATTTT. This gives the protein CASSVGAASSTDTQYF.

The CDR3, as DNA: TGTGCCAGCAATCAAGAAAGGGGAAACCCTTACGAGCAGTACTTC. Protein: CASNQERGNPYEQYF. J is TRBJ2-5 and V is TRBV16; weak D call: TRBD1 (5 bases). The DNA matches TRBJ2-7 better at its end, which makes the J call doubtful. The CDR3 is made up of 15 amino acids. Germline assignment: CDR1 KGHSY and CDR2 FQNENV.

The chain couples TRBV6-2 or TRBV6-3 to TRBJ1-1; D call uncertain. CDR1 MNHEY and CDR2 SVGEGT come from the germline V gene. Trimming left V 6 bases short and J 0 bases short, with 20 bases between. There are 17 residues in the CDR3. CDR3 bases: TGTGCCAGCAGGCTCTCGAGACTCCCCCCTTTGAACACTGAAGCTTTCTTT. Translation gives CASRLSRLPPLNTEAFF.

The chain joins TRBV20-1 to TRBJ2-4; D not resolved. Germline CDR1 is DFQATT and CDR2 is SNEGSKA (reference sequence). The CDR3 sequence is 14 residues long. V lost 5 bases, J lost 0 bases, and 11 bases lay in between. CDR3 region: CSARPFLAKNIQYF. In DNA, the CDR3 is TGCAGTGCTCGTCCCTTCTTAGCCAAAAACATTCAGTACTTC.

Concerning this clonotype: A junction boundary mismatches the germline segment, possibly from a read error. The CDR3 region has the DNA TGTGTCAGCAGCTGGGGACAATCTGGAAACACCATATATTTT. It translates to CVSSWGQSGNTIYF. This chain connects TRBV7-9 to TRBJ1-3; D is perhaps TRBD1 (6 bases). Germline lookup yields CDR1 SEHNR and CDR2 FQNEAQ (reference sequence). CDR3 size: 14 residues.

The CDR3 here is CASSLGQDPVGDTQYF. Written as DNA, the CDR3 is TGTGCCAGCAGCTTAGGACAGGATCCAGTGGGAGATACGCAGTATTTT. This chain uses TRBV11-1 with TRBJ2-3; D perhaps matches TRBD1 (6 bases). V was clipped by 1 base and J by 5 bases, with 16 bases between them. CDR1 is SGHAT and CDR2 is FQDESV in the germline V gene (reference sequence). The CDR3 has 16 residues. Using reference TRBV11-1 and TRBJ2-3 for the parts outside the CDR3, the full variable domain is EAEVAQSPRYKITEKSQAVAFWCDPISGHATLYWYRQILGQGPELLVQFQDESVVDDSQLPKDRFSAERLKGVDSTLKIQPAELGDSAMYLCASSLGQDPVGDTQYFGPGTRLTVL.

CDR3 in DNA: TGTGCCAGCAGCTTACTCGAGGGAACTAGCACAGATACGCAGTATTTT. Its protein product is CASSLLEGTSTDTQYF. The rearrangement joins TRBV7-8 to TRBJ2-3; possibly TRBD2 for D (5 bases). This CDR3 has 16 amino acids. Trimming stripped 2 bases from V and 0 bases from J, with 12 bases between. CDR1 is SGHVS and CDR2 is FQNEAQ in the germline V gene.

The rearrangement joins TRBV5-1 to TRBJ2-1; 14 bases line up with TRBD2. CDR1 and CDR2 (germline): SGHRS, YFSETQ. The CDR3 covers 18 residues. Unmatched junction bases numbered 6, after V lost 4 bases and J lost 0 bases. The CDR3 reads CASSPQGLAGGSYNEQFF. CDR3 DNA sequence: TGCGCCAGCAGCCCGCAAGGACTAGCGGGGGGCTCCTACAATGAGCAGTTCTTC.

This clonotype was observed a handful of times. The genes are TRBV5-1 and TRBJ2-7; maybe TRBD2 (6 bases). V was trimmed by 0 bases and J by 1 base, leaving 11 bases between them. Germline CDR1 reads SGHRS; CDR2 reads YFSETQ. The CDR3 is 15 amino acids. This CDR3 reads CASSLEAGQSYEQYF. The DNA of the CDR3 is TGCGCCAGCAGCTTGGAAGCGGGCCAATCCTACGAGCAGTACTTC.

Notes on this clonotype: The junction departs from the called germline gene at one end, perhaps through a read error. The rearrangement links TRBV11-1 to TRBJ2-7; TRBD2 agrees at 10 bases. Germline V gene data show CDR1 as SGHAT and CDR2 as FQDESV (reference sequence). This CDR3 has 15 residues. As DNA, the CDR3 is TGTGCCGGCAGCTTCAGGCTAGCGGGGGAATACGAGCAGTACTTC. Its protein product is CAGSFRLAGEYEQYF.

Concerning this clonotype itself: Mismatch with germline at one junction end may stem from a read error. The CDR3 region is CASSLPGYNSPLHF. The CDR3 coding sequence is TGCGCCAGCAGCTTACCCGGGTATAATTCACCCCTCCACTTT. The chain joins TRBV7-2 to TRBJ1-6; D unresolved. Germline V gene lookup returns CDR1 SGHTA and CDR2 FQGNSA. CDR3 length equals 14 residues.

This clonotype was counted between two and nine times. The V and J genes are TRBV20-1 and TRBJ2-7; TRBD2 might be the D (6 bases). CDR1 and CDR2 from the germline V gene are DFQATT and SNEGSKA (reference sequence). The CDR3 covers 13 residues. The CDR3 region is CSARLGGTYEQYF. CDR3 nucleotides: TGCAGCGCCCGGTTGGGGGGTACCTACGAGCAGTACTTC.

This chain links TRBV7-9 with TRBJ1-6; D gene unclear. Trimming cost V 4 bases and J 2 bases, with 12 bases left between them. The CDR3 has 16 residues. Germline loops: CDR1 SEHNR, CDR2 FQNEAQ (reference sequence). This CDR3 reads CASSYIDGPYNSPLHF. The CDR3 bases are TGTGCCAGCAGCTACATCGACGGCCCCTATAATTCACCCCTCCACTTT.

The J gene is TRBJ1-2, the V gene TRBV7-2, with 8 bases fitting TRBD1. The CDR3 runs to 15 residues. Germline assignment: CDR1 SGHTA and CDR2 FQGNSA. The ends lost 0 bases at V and 6 bases at J; junction bases unmatched: 6. CDR3 amino acids: CASSLALNRGDGYTF. CDR3 nucleotide sequence: TGTGCCAGCAGCTTAGCGTTGAACAGGGGGGATGGCTACACCTTC.

This chain uses TRBV4-3 with TRBJ1-5; 7 positions match TRBD1. The junction had 8 bases not matched to a gene; V was cut back by 3 bases and J by 9 bases. CDR1 is LGHNA and CDR2 is YSLEER in the germline V gene. The CDR3 has 14 residues. The CDR3: CASSHGTEKSPQHF. For the CDR3, the DNA is TGCGCCAGCAGCCATGGGACAGAAAAATCGCCCCAGCATTTT.

The rearrangement joins TRBV4-2 to TRBJ1-3; D is unclear. CDR1 and CDR2 (germline): LGHNA, YNFKEQ. Trimming stripped 0 bases from V and 1 base from J, with 10 bases between. The CDR3 consists of 16 residues. CDR3: CASSQEQKGSGNTIYF. CDR3 DNA: TGTGCCAGCAGCCAAGAACAGAAAGGTTCTGGAAACACCATATATTTT.

The rearrangement joins TRBV4-2 to TRBJ2-3; weak D call: TRBD2 (5 bases). V was trimmed by 0 bases and J by 6 bases, leaving 22 bases between them. Germline-derived CDR1 and CDR2 are LGHNA and YNFKEQ. The CDR3 covers 18 residues. The CDR3 region has the DNA TGTGCCAGCAGCCAAGATTCCTGGGGTAGTACCCGCGGGGATACGCAGTATTTT. Translation gives CASSQDSWGSTRGDTQYF.

The gene calls are TRBV19 and TRBJ2-4; 9 positions agree with TRBD2. The junction had 16 bases not matched to a gene; V was cut back by 6 bases and J by 1 base. This CDR3 has 19 amino acids. Germline lookup yields CDR1 LNHDA and CDR2 SQIVND (reference sequence). CDR3 amino acids: CASSLGLAEWDPAKNIQYF. Here the CDR3 DNA reads TGTGCCAGTAGCCTGGGACTAGCTGAGTGGGATCCTGCCAAAAACATTCAGTACTTC. Based on the CDR3 plus reference TRBV19 and TRBJ2-4, the full variable domain is DGGITQSPKYLFRKEGQNVTLSCEQNLNHDAMYWYRQDPGQGLRLIYYSQIVNDFQKGDIAEGYSVSREKKESFPLTVTSAQKNPTAFYLCASSLGLAEWDPAKNIQYFGAGTRLSVL.

V usage is TRBV4-2 and J usage is TRBJ2-3; D is uncertain. The CDR3 contains 16 residues. The germline V and J ends were trimmed by 1 base and 3 bases, with 14 bases remaining between them. Germline CDR1 reads LGHNA; CDR2 reads YNFKEQ. This CDR3 is CASSQVDGKLTDTQYF. CDR3 DNA: TGTGCCAGCAGCCAAGTTGATGGGAAATTGACAGATACGCAGTATTTT.

The chain couples TRBV5-1 to TRBJ2-5, with 10 bases matching TRBD2. CDR3 length: 18 residues. Germline values: CDR1 SGHRS, CDR2 YFSETQ. The V and J ends lost 4 bases and 2 bases, in that order; junction bases with no gene match: 14. The CDR3 reads CASSPGTSVRERQETQYF. The DNA for the CDR3 is TGCGCCAGCAGCCCAGGGACTAGCGTTCGGGAGAGACAAGAGACCCAGTACTTC.

This chain connects TRBV7-2 to TRBJ1-2, with D possibly TRBD1 on 5 matching bases. The germline V and J ends were trimmed by 11 bases and 4 bases, with 11 bases remaining between them. Germline CDR1 is SGHTA and CDR2 is FQGNSA. The CDR3 is 11 amino acids. CDR3 sequence: CAAEGLYGYTF. Here the CDR3 DNA reads TGTGCCGCCGAGGGACTCTATGGCTACACCTTC.

This chain links TRBV4-2 with TRBJ2-2, with a possible D match to TRBD1 (5 bases). The CDR3 has 15 residues. With 6 bases removed from V and 6 bases from J, the gap between germline ends came to 17 bases. Germline-derived CDR1 and CDR2 are LGHNA and YNFKEQ. CDR3 region: CASRPDPTGAGELFF. As DNA, the CDR3 is TGTGCCAGCAGGCCAGATCCCACAGGAGCCGGGGAGCTGTTTTTT.

There are a few counts of this clonotype. This chain links TRBV11-1 with TRBJ2-1, with a weak D call TRBD2 (5 bases). The length of the CDR3 is 22 residues. Germline V gene lookup returns CDR1 SGHAT and CDR2 FQDESV (reference sequence). Between the trimmed V and J ends, which lost 5 bases and 3 bases, there was a span of 35 bases. CDR3 coding DNA: TGTGCCAGCAGCCCCACCGGAGGTGCACCTTACACATCCGTCCTCGACTACAATGAGCAGTTCTTC. Encoded protein: CASSPTGGAPYTSVLDYNEQFF.

V is TRBV6-5 and J is TRBJ1-2; D call uncertain. With 8 bases removed from V and 7 bases from J, the gap between germline ends came to 17 bases. Germline assignment: CDR1 MNHEY and CDR2 SVGAGI. CDR3 size: 13 residues. CDR3 residues: CASWLADGSGYTF. The CDR3 nucleotides read TGTGCCAGCTGGCTCGCGGACGGCAGTGGCTACACCTTC.

This clonotype was detected only a few times. The chain links TRBV27 to TRBJ2-1; D is unresolved. Trimming removed 2 bases from V and 8 bases from J, with 19 bases in between. Germline V gene sequence: CDR1 MNHEY, CDR2 SMNVEV (reference sequence). CDR3 length: 16 amino acids. The CDR3, as DNA: TGTGCCAGCAGTTTACGGGCCGGGCATCAGCTGTATGAGCAGTTCTTC. This translates into CASSLRAGHQLYEQFF.

This clonotype showed up just a few times. This rearrangement joins TRBV7-3 to TRBJ2-5; 9 nucleotides match TRBD2. The junction had 7 bases not matched to a gene; V was cut back by 3 bases and J by 5 bases. This CDR3 comprises 15 residues. Germline CDR1 and CDR2: SGHTA and FQGTGA. The DNA of the CDR3 is TGTGCCAGCAGCTTTGTGGCGGGGGGGCTTGAGACCCAGTACTTC. This translates into CASSFVAGGLETQYF.